A single T cell receptor beta chain is shown here with its context. The data belong to a study of blood T cell repertoires in COVID-19. Only in-frame clones appear in the TCRdb table, and some are missing; sequencing was by immunoSEQ multiplex PCR. The repertoire consists of 80,000 to 100,000 clones, with about nine tenths occurring once and the leading ten covering around 1.7%. This CDR3 spans 15 amino acids. The V gene end was trimmed by 2 bases and the J gene end by 7 bases; junction bases not matched to a gene: 4. Germline V gene sequence: CDR1 KGHSH, CDR2 LQKENI. The chain combines TRBV18 with TRBJ2-1; 11 bases are a match to TRBD2. The clonotype originates from a man aged 55 to 69 with acute or convalescent COVID-19. Material: peripheral blood. In nucleotides, the CDR3 is TGTGCCAGCTCACCAATGGTAGCGGGGGGGAATGAGCAGTTCTTC. It encodes CASSPMVAGGNEQFF. The variable domain in full, completed from reference TRBV18 and TRBJ2-1, reads NAGVMQNPRHLVRRRGQEARLRCSPMKGHSHVYWYRQLPEEGLKFMVYLQKENIIDESGMPKERFSAEFPKEGPSILRIQQVVRGDSAAYFCASSPMVAGGNEQFFGPGTRLTVL.